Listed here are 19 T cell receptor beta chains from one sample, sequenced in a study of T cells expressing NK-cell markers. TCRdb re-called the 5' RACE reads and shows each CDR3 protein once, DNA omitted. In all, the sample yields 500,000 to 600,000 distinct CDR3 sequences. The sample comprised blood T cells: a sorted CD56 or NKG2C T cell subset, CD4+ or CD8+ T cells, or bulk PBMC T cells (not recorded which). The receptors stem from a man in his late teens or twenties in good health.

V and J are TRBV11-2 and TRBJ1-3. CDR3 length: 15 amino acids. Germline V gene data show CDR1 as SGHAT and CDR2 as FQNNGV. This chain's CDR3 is CASSLDSFSGNTIYF.

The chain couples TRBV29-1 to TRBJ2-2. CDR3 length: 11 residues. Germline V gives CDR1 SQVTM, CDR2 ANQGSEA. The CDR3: CSVERSGELFF.

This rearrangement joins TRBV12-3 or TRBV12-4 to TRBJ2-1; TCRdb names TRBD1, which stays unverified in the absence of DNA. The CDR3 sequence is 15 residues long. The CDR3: CASRIDRDSNNEQFF.

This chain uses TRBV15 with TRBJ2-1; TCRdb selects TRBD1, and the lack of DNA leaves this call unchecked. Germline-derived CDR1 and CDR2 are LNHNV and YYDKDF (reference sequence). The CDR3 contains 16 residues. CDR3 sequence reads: CATSSLQVSSYNEQFF.

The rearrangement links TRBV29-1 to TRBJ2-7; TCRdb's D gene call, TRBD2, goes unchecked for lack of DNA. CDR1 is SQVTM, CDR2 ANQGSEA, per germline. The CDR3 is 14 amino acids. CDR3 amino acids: CSAGGSGSVYEQYF.

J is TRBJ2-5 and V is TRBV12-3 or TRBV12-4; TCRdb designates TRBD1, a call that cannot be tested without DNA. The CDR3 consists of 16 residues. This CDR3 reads CASSLAIWEGTETQYF.

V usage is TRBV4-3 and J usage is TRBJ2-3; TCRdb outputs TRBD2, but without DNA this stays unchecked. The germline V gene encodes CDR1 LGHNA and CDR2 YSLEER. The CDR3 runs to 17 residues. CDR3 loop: CASSQTGTSGYGDTQYF.

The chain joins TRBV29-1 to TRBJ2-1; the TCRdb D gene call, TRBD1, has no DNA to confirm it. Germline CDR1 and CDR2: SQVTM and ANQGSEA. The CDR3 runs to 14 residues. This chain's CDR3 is CSVGYRVTRNEQFF.

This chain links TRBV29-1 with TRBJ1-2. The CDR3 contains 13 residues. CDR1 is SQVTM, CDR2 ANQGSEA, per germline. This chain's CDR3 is CSVELSGGRGYTF.

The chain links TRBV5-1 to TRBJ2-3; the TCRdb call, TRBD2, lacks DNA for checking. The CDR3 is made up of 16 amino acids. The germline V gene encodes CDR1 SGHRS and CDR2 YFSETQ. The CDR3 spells CASSLLTGATADTQYF.

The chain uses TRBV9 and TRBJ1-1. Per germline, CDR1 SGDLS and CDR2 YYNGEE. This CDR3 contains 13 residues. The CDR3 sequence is CASSSKANTEAFF.

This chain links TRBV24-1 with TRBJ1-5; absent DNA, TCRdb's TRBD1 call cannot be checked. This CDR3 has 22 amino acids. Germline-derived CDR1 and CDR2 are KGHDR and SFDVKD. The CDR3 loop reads CATISRDRVVCSGFYSNQPQHF.

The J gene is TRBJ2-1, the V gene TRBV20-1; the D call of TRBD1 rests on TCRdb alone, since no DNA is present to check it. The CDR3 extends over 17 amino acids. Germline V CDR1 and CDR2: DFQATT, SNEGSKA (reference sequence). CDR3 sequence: CSAATDRKLSSYNEQFF.

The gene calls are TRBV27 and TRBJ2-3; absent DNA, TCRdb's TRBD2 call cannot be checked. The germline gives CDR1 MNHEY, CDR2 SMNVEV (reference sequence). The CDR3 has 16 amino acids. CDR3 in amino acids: CASSLLRTSYTDTQYF.

The CDR3 reads CASSSGQNGSPLHF. This chain links TRBV5-1 with TRBJ1-6; checking the TCRdb D call of TRBD1 is not possible without DNA. The CDR3 sequence is 14 residues long. Per germline, CDR1 SGHRS and CDR2 YFSETQ.

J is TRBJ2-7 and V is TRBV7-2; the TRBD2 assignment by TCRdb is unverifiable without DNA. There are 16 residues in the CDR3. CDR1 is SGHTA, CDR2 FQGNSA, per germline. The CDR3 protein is CASSLGGGMAFYEQYF.

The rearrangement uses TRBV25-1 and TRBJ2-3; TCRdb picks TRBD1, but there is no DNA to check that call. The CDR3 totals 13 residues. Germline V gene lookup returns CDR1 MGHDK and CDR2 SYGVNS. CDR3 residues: CASTQGAADTQYF.

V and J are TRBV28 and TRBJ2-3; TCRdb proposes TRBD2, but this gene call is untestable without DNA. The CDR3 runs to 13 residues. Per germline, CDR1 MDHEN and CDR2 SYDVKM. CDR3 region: CATHESSGDTQYF.

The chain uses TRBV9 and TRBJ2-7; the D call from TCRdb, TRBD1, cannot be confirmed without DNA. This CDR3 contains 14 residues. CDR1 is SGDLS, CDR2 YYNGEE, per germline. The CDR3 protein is CASSPPTSSYEQYF.